Described below is a single T cell receptor beta chain sequence and its context. Germline CDR1 is SEHNR and CDR2 is FQNEAQ (reference sequence). V was pared by 6 bases and J by 8 bases, with 14 bases between. The CDR3 is 13 amino acids. The data are from a study of T cell responses to AZD1222 COVID-19 vaccine. The protocol was immunoSEQ multiplex PCR, while the TCRdb copy is restricted to in-frame clones and leaves out a portion. The profile covers under 130,000 clones, with more than 85% appearing a single time and 1% to 1.5% taken by the ten largest. This chain uses TRBV7-9 with TRBJ2-1; D is unresolved. Source: peripheral blood, taken on day 0 of AZD1222 vaccination. The TCR was taken from an adult in good health. The CDR3 region is CASSSLPADEQFF. In DNA, the CDR3 is TGTGCCAGCAGTTCCTTGCCCGCCGATGAGCAGTTCTTC.